This T cell receptor (beta chain) was identified during a study of cytomegalovirus exposure and HLA in healthy donors. This CDR3 is built from 15 residues. Losses at the gene ends were 1 base for V and 6 bases for J; bases not matched to a gene: 5. Germline values: CDR1 LGHNT, CDR2 FRNRAP. PCR used 60 Vbeta primers and 13 Jbeta primers. Using immunoSEQ multiplex PCR, the repertoire was profiled, and TCRdb retains in-frame clones only, with some absent. The table includes around 120,000 clones, 80% detected once. This clone has a handful of counts. The clonotype was recovered from a male donor in good health and CMV-seronegative. The V call is TRBV12-5, the J call TRBJ1-5; TRBD1 matches at 8 bases. Sequenced input: PBMCs. CDR3 loop: CASGLETGVGQPQHF. Written as DNA, the CDR3 is TGTGCTAGTGGTTTGGAGACAGGGGTTGGTCAGCCCCAGCATTTT.